One and the same sample provided the 21 T cell receptor beta chains below, sequenced in a study of lymphopenia after photon versus proton radiotherapy. Assay used: immunoSEQ multiplex PCR; TCRdb lists only in-frame clones, some missing. This repertoire shows some 170,000 clones, 70% to 90% found once; its top ten account for around 4.7%. The source material was peripheral blood, sampled from a patient treated with photon-based radiotherapy. The origin of the receptors is a middle-aged man with gastric cancer.

The chain joins TRBV4-1 to TRBJ2-1, with D unresolved. The CDR3 extends over 14 amino acids. Germline CDR1 is MGHRA and CDR2 is YSYEKL. With 1 base removed from V and 6 bases from J, the gap between germline ends came to 10 bases. CDR3 amino acids: CASSQVIKFNEQFF. The CDR3 DNA sequence: TGCGCCAGCAGCCAAGTGATAAAATTCAATGAGCAGTTCTTC.

The chain couples TRBV30 to TRBJ2-7; D is unresolved. V was trimmed by 1 base and J by 1 base, leaving 5 bases between them. CDR1 is GTSNPN, CDR2 SVGIG, per germline (reference sequence). This CDR3 region has 12 residues. CDR3: CAWSERSYEQYF. CDR3 sequence (DNA): TGTGCCTGGAGTGAGCGATCCTACGAGCAGTACTTC.

The chain recombines TRBV6-5 with TRBJ2-7; 7 bases match TRBD1. The ends lost 6 bases at V and 6 bases at J; junction bases unmatched: 14. The germline V gene has CDR1 MNHEY and CDR2 SVGAGI. There are 15 residues in the CDR3. Here the CDR3 reads CASRPLLSDRAEQYF. In nucleotides, the CDR3 is TGTGCCAGCAGACCCCTCCTCTCAGACAGGGCCGAGCAGTACTTC.

This chain's CDR3 is CASSWGGGNEAFF. The CDR3 nucleotides are TGCGCCAGCAGCTGGGGCGGAGGGAATGAAGCTTTCTTT. The rearrangement uses TRBV5-1 and TRBJ1-1; tentatively, D is TRBD1 (5 bases). Trimming shortened V by 3 bases and J by 7 bases, and 13 bases separated the two germline ends. The CDR3 loop spans 13 amino acids. The germline CDR1 and CDR2 sequences are SGHRS and YFSETQ.

The chain employs TRBV7-8 and TRBJ1-4; possibly TRBD1 for D (5 bases). V was clipped by 1 base and J by 8 bases, with 20 bases between them. The CDR3 sequence is 17 residues long. The germline V gene has CDR1 SGHVS and CDR2 FQNEAQ. CDR3 loop: CASSLDRLGGRGEKLFF. In DNA form, the CDR3 reads TGTGCCAGCAGCTTAGACAGGTTGGGAGGACGAGGCGAAAAACTGTTTTTT. Using reference TRBV7-8 and TRBJ1-4 for the parts outside the CDR3, the full variable domain is GAGVSQSPRYKVAKRGQDVALRCDPISGHVSLFWYQQALGQGPEFLTYFQNEAQLDKSGLPSDRFFAERPEGSVSTLKIQRTQQEDSAVYLCASSLDRLGGRGEKLFFGSGTQLSVL.

The gene calls are TRBV9 and TRBJ2-2; D is ambiguous. Between the trimmed V and J ends, which lost 0 bases and 7 bases, there was a span of 7 bases. CDR1 SGDLS and CDR2 YYNGEE come from the germline V gene. This CDR3 region has 13 residues. The CDR3 loop is CASSVDLIGELFF. Written as DNA, the CDR3 is TGTGCCAGCAGCGTAGACTTAATCGGGGAGCTGTTTTTT. Using reference TRBV9 and TRBJ2-2 for the parts outside the CDR3, the full variable domain is DSGVTQTPKHLITATGQRVTLRCSPRSGDLSVYWYQQSLDQGLQFLIQYYNGEERAKGNILERFSAQQFPDLHSELNLSSLELGDSALYFCASSVDLIGELFFGEGSRLTVL.

This clone was detected once. This sequence joins TRBV6-6 and TRBJ2-5; weak D call: TRBD1 (6 bases). Trimming took off 0 bases at V and 2 bases at J, with 13 bases between the two ends. The germline V gene has CDR1 MNHNY and CDR2 SVGAGI (reference sequence). The CDR3 runs to 16 residues. The CDR3 loop is CASSYSRGGEQETQYF. The DNA for the CDR3 is TGTGCCAGCAGTTACTCGAGAGGGGGTGAACAAGAGACCCAGTACTTC.

The chain has TRBV29-1 and TRBJ2-1, with a possible D match to TRBD2 (5 bases). Germline CDR1 is SQVTM and CDR2 is ANQGSEA. V was shortened by 5 bases and J by 0 bases, with 8 bases between the two germline ends. The CDR3 is 13 residues long. This chain's CDR3 is CSVWESSYNEQFF. As DNA, the CDR3 is TGCAGCGTTTGGGAGAGCTCCTACAATGAGCAGTTCTTC.

This chain connects TRBV4-2 to TRBJ2-7, with no clear D. The CDR3 is made up of 14 amino acids. Germline V gene sequence: CDR1 LGHNA, CDR2 YNFKEQ. Trimming removed 1 base from V and 4 bases from J, with 11 bases in between. The CDR3 spells CASSQGIARYEQYF. The DNA for the CDR3 is TGTGCCAGCAGCCAAGGGATAGCTCGGTACGAGCAGTACTTC.

V and J are TRBV7-8 and TRBJ2-5, with unresolved D. Trimming removed 5 bases from V and 0 bases from J, with 10 bases in between. Germline V lookup: CDR1 SGHVS, CDR2 FQNEAQ. CDR3 length: 14 residues. The CDR3 reads CASSPNWNQETQYF. The CDR3 DNA follows: TGTGCCAGCAGCCCGAATTGGAACCAAGAGACCCAGTACTTC.

The chain links TRBV19 to TRBJ1-5; 8 bases line up with TRBD1. Germline loops: CDR1 LNHDA, CDR2 SQIVND (reference sequence). The CDR3 covers 14 residues. Germline trimming cut 6 bases from V and 7 bases from J; bases unmatched to any gene: 8. The CDR3 spells CASSPDRGRQPQHF. The CDR3 coding sequence is TGTGCCAGTAGCCCAGACAGGGGCCGGCAGCCCCAGCATTTT.

The chain uses TRBV18 and TRBJ1-5; weak D call: TRBD1 (6 bases). The V end was cut by 3 bases, the J end by 5 bases, with 14 bases between. Germline loops: CDR1 KGHSH, CDR2 LQKENI. The CDR3 has 15 amino acids. CDR3 residues: CASSPLQGADQPQHF. The CDR3 DNA follows: TGTGCCAGCTCACCTCTACAGGGAGCGGATCAGCCCCAGCATTTT.

The rearrangement joins TRBV7-2 to TRBJ2-1; 8 bases are a match to TRBD1. Germline assignment: CDR1 SGHTA and CDR2 FQGNSA. This CDR3 has 16 amino acids. V lost 5 bases to trimming and J lost 3 bases; unmatched junction nucleotides: 9. In DNA form, the CDR3 reads TGTGCCAGCAGCCTCCGGACAGGGTTAAGCTACAATGAGCAGTTCTTC. Amino acids: CASSLRTGLSYNEQFF.

The table lists this clone with a few counts. The CDR3 here is CASSPRDFRTDTQYF. CDR3 DNA sequence: TGTGCCAGCAGCCCCAGGGACTTCCGCACAGATACGCAGTATTTT. The J gene is TRBJ2-3, the V gene TRBV7-2; weak D call: TRBD2 (6 bases). V lost 5 bases, J lost 1 base, and 13 bases lay in between. Germline lookup yields CDR1 SGHTA and CDR2 FQGNSA. The length of the CDR3 is 15 residues.

The chain carries TRBV6-5 and TRBJ1-5; D perhaps matches TRBD1 (5 bases). The CDR3 extends over 15 amino acids. Germline CDR1 and CDR2: MNHEY and SVGAGI. With 0 bases removed from V and 9 bases from J, the gap between germline ends came to 15 bases. In DNA, the CDR3 is TGTGCCAGCAGTTACTCGAGCGGGGGAAAAGGGCCCCAGCATTTT. This translates into CASSYSSGGKGPQHF.

The chain combines TRBV5-1 with TRBJ2-5; TRBD2 might be the D (6 bases). Germline assignment: CDR1 SGHRS and CDR2 YFSETQ. This CDR3 region has 12 residues. V lost 4 bases and J 5 bases, leaving 9 bases between the germline ends. The CDR3 loop reads CASSGREETQYF. In nucleotides, the CDR3 is TGCGCCAGCAGCGGACGGGAGGAGACCCAGTACTTC.

This chain's CDR3 is CASSDSGPTDTQYF. The CDR3 DNA reads as TGTGCCAGCAGTGACTCGGGGCCGACAGATACGCAGTATTTT. The rearrangement uses TRBV6-4 and TRBJ2-3; weak D call: TRBD1 (5 bases). Germline V gene sequence: CDR1 MRHNA, CDR2 SNTAGT. The CDR3 length is 14 residues. Trimming removed 0 bases at V and 3 bases at J, with 7 bases between.

The chain employs TRBV5-1 and TRBJ2-7; D call uncertain. The CDR3 totals 11 residues. CDR1 and CDR2 from the germline V gene are SGHRS and YFSETQ. The V end lost 0 bases, the J end lost 6 bases, and 4 bases lay between the germline ends. The CDR3 DNA is TGCGCCAGCAGCTTGGTGGGCGAGCAGTACTTC. It yields the protein CASSLVGEQYF.

V is TRBV5-1 and J is TRBJ2-7, with 9 bases fitting TRBD1. The ends lost 4 bases at V and 2 bases at J; junction bases unmatched: 10. The length of the CDR3 is 16 residues. The V gene's germline CDR1 is SGHRS and CDR2 YFSETQ. The CDR3 DNA reads as TGCGCCAGCAGCCGGACAGGGGAGAATAGAGCCTACGAGCAGTACTTC. This codes for CASSRTGENRAYEQYF.

This clone was seen once. The V gene is TRBV27, the J gene TRBJ2-2; D is ambiguous. The CDR3 has 14 residues. The V gene lost 3 bases and the J gene lost 1 base, with 6 bases spanning the gap. Germline CDR1 and CDR2: MNHEY and SMNVEV (reference sequence). The CDR3 coding sequence is TGTGCCAGCAGTTTGAGAGGGAACACCGGGGAGCTGTTTTTT. It translates to CASSLRGNTGELFF.

J is TRBJ2-5 and V is TRBV18; 7 bases map to TRBD1. CDR3 length equals 15 residues. With V trimmed by 6 bases and J by 2 bases, 9 bases remained unmatched. Germline CDR1 reads KGHSH; CDR2 reads LQKENI. The CDR3 nucleotides read TGTGCCAGCTCCCGACAGGGAGCTCAGCAAGAGACCCAGTACTTC. This sequence encodes CASSRQGAQQETQYF.